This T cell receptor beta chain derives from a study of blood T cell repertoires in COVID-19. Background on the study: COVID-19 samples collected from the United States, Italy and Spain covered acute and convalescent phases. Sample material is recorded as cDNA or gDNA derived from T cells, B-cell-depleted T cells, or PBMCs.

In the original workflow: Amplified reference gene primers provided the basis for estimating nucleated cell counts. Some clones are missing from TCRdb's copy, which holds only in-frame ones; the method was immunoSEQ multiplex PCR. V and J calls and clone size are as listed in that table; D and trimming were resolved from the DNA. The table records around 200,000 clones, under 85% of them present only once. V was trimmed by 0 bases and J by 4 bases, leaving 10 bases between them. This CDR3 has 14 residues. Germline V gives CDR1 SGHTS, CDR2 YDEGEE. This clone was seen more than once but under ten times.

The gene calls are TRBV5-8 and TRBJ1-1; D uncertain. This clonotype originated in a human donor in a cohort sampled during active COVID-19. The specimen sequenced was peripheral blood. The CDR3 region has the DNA TGTGCCAGCAGCTTGGTGCGGTCGAGCACTGAAGCTTTCTTT. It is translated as CASSLVRSSTEAFF. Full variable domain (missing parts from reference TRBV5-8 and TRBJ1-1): EAGVTQSPTHLIKTRGQQATLRCSPISGHTSVYWYQQALGLGLQFLLWYDEGEERNRGNFPPRFSGRQFPNYSSELNVNALELEDSALYLCASSLVRSSTEAFFGQGTRLTVV.